These 19 T cell receptor beta chains share one sample of origin, sequenced in a study of OX40 agonist ivuxolimab in advanced cancers. The repertoire was sequenced with immunoSEQ multiplex PCR; TCRdb's copy has only in-frame clones and lacks some. The profile shows over 85,000 clones, approximately 89% of them singletons. Material: CD4+ or CD8+ T cells sorted from blood, obtained in a trial of the OX40 agonist ivuxolimab. The receptors shown here come from an adult with an advanced solid tumor such as melanoma, head and neck, liver or kidney cancer.

The V and J genes are TRBV4-2 and TRBJ2-2; 10 bases align to TRBD2. V trimming: 0 bases; J trimming: 6 bases; junction bases outside the gene matches: 13. The CDR3 is 19 residues long. The germline V gene encodes CDR1 LGHNA and CDR2 YNFKEQ. The CDR3 bases are TGTGCCAGCAGCCAAGAACCCCCTCCTAGCGGGAGCGGCGCCGGGGAGCTGTTTTTT. Its translation: CASSQEPPPSGSGAGELFF.

Turning to this clone: Other DNA sequences of this sample code for an identical CDR3. The genes are TRBV4-1 and TRBJ1-1; 9 positions agree with TRBD1. CDR1 is MGHRA and CDR2 is YSYEKL in the germline V gene. CDR3 size: 13 residues. V shed 6 bases and J 3 bases; nucleotides not matched to a gene: 2. CDR3 in amino acids: CASSRQGDTEAFF. Here the CDR3 DNA reads TGCGCCAGCAGTCGACAGGGGGACACTGAAGCTTTCTTT.

This chain links TRBV7-2 with TRBJ1-1; D may be TRBD1 (5 bases). The germline V gene encodes CDR1 SGHTA and CDR2 FQGNSA. CDR3 length: 15 residues. The V and J ends lost 2 bases and 4 bases respectively, with 14 bases between them. In nucleotides, the CDR3 is TGTGCCAGCAGCTTAAAACGAGGGGCGGGCACTGAAGCTTTCTTT. As protein: CASSLKRGAGTEAFF.

V is TRBV28 and J is TRBJ1-4; 8 bases are a match to TRBD1. The CDR3 consists of 14 residues. Per germline, CDR1 MDHEN and CDR2 SYDVKM. V trimming: 6 bases; J trimming: 8 bases; junction bases outside the gene matches: 8. This chain's CDR3 is CASRYQGAGEKLFF. The CDR3 DNA follows: TGTGCCAGCAGGTACCAGGGGGCAGGGGAAAAACTGTTTTTT. Combining the CDR3 with reference TRBV28 and TRBJ1-4 gives the whole variable domain DVKVTQSSRYLVKRTGEKVFLECVQDMDHENMFWYRQDPGLGLRLIYFSYDVKMKEKGDIPEGYSVSREKKERFSLILESASTNQTSMYLCASRYQGAGEKLFFGSGTQLSVL.

The chain combines TRBV30 with TRBJ1-3; no clear D. V lost 0 bases and J lost 7, with 16 bases in between. This CDR3 region has 15 residues. Germline V lookup: CDR1 GTSNPN, CDR2 SVGIG (reference sequence). The CDR3 nucleotides read TGTGCCTGGAGTGTAAACGAAGGGTTCAGCAACACCATATATTTT. Its protein product is CAWSVNEGFSNTIYF.

The V gene is TRBV11-1, the J gene TRBJ2-7; no clear D gene. The CDR3 is made up of 15 amino acids. V was shortened by 5 bases and J by 2 bases, with 16 bases between the two germline ends. CDR1 is SGHAT and CDR2 is FQDESV in the germline V gene (reference sequence). CDR3 sequence (DNA): TGTGCCAGCAGCCGGATAGGAAACGAAGCCTACGAGCAGTACTTC. It translates to CASSRIGNEAYEQYF.

This clone was counted a single time. This sequence joins TRBV19 and TRBJ2-3; D not resolved. The V gene lost 1 base and the J gene lost 2 bases, with 10 bases spanning the gap. The CDR3 totals 15 residues. Germline V gene data show CDR1 as LNHDA and CDR2 as SQIVND (reference sequence). In nucleotides, the CDR3 is TGTGCCAGTAGTATAGTAGAAGGAGACACAGATACGCAGTATTTT. It codes for CASSIVEGDTDTQYF.

This clone showed up just once. The rearrangement links TRBV30 to TRBJ1-1; no clear D. Germline V gene sequence: CDR1 GTSNPN, CDR2 SVGIG (reference sequence). V lost 0 bases and J 5 bases, leaving 19 bases between the germline ends. The CDR3 contains 16 residues. The CDR3 nucleotides read TGTGCCTGGAGTGTACCAGTCGGAGGGTTTCGGACTGAAGCTTTCTTT. Protein product: CAWSVPVGGFRTEAFF.

This chain joins TRBV18 and TRBJ1-5; D gene unclear. With 4 bases removed from V and 4 bases from J, the gap between germline ends came to 11 bases. The length of the CDR3 is 14 residues. Germline V gene data show CDR1 as KGHSH and CDR2 as LQKENI. The CDR3 is CASSLGQENQPQHF. The CDR3 DNA reads as TGTGCCAGCTCACTTGGTCAAGAGAATCAGCCCCAGCATTTT. Full variable domain (outside the CDR3, taken from reference TRBV18 and TRBJ1-5): NAGVMQNPRHLVRRRGQEARLRCSPMKGHSHVYWYRQLPEEGLKFMVYLQKENIIDESGMPKERFSAEFPKEGPSILRIQQVVRGDSAAYFCASSLGQENQPQHFGDGTRLSIL.

The J gene is TRBJ1-3, the V gene TRBV19; no definite D call. Deletions cut 5 bases from V and 7 bases from J, with 12 bases between. The germline V gene encodes CDR1 LNHDA and CDR2 SQIVND (reference sequence). The length of the CDR3 is 13 residues. CDR3 bases: TGTGCCAGTAGTTCCTCCCCGTGGAACACCATATATTTT. Translation gives CASSSSPWNTIYF.

This sequence joins TRBV19 and TRBJ1-5; D gene uncertain. CDR3 length: 16 residues. CDR1 and CDR2 from the germline V gene are LNHDA and SQIVND (reference sequence). With 0 bases removed from V and 0 bases from J, the gap between germline ends came to 9 bases. The CDR3 region is CASSIDQQISNQPQHF. The CDR3 DNA is TGTGCCAGTAGTATAGATCAGCAGATTAGCAATCAGCCCCAGCATTTT.

This clone occurred once. J is TRBJ2-6 and V is TRBV7-8, with a possible D match to TRBD1 (6 bases). The germline V and J ends were trimmed by 3 bases and 0 bases, with 6 bases remaining between them. CDR3 size: 15 residues. CDR1 and CDR2 (germline): SGHVS, FQNEAQ. This CDR3 reads CASSLDSSGANVLTF. The CDR3 DNA follows: TGTGCCAGCAGCTTGGACAGCTCTGGGGCCAACGTCCTGACTTTC.

J is TRBJ2-7 and V is TRBV9; possibly TRBD2 for D (7 bases). Germline loops: CDR1 SGDLS, CDR2 YYNGEE. The V end was cut by 4 bases, the J end by 6 bases, with 14 bases between. The CDR3 has 13 amino acids. Here the CDR3 reads CASSTRGAGEQYF. CDR3 nucleotide sequence: TGTGCCAGCAGCACCCGGGGGGCAGGCGAGCAGTACTTC.

V is TRBV18 and J is TRBJ2-3; no reliable D call. V was cut by 6 bases and J by 6 bases, with 10 bases left in between. Germline CDR1 reads KGHSH; CDR2 reads LQKENI. The CDR3 extends over 12 amino acids. This chain's CDR3 is CASSLMGDTQYF. For the CDR3, the DNA is TGTGCCAGCTCCCTTATGGGGGATACGCAGTATTTT.

This chain connects TRBV9 to TRBJ2-3; D is ambiguous. This CDR3 has 15 residues. The germline V and J ends were trimmed by 2 bases and 2 bases, with 12 bases remaining between them. The germline V gene has CDR1 SGDLS and CDR2 YYNGEE. The CDR3 nucleotides read TGTGCCAGCAGCGTTACTGGAACTCTCACAGATACGCAGTATTTT. Translation: CASSVTGTLTDTQYF. Drawing the rest from reference TRBV9 and TRBJ2-3, the complete variable domain is DSGVTQTPKHLITATGQRVTLRCSPRSGDLSVYWYQQSLDQGLQFLIQYYNGEERAKGNILERFSAQQFPDLHSELNLSSLELGDSALYFCASSVTGTLTDTQYFGPGTRLTVL.

V is TRBV6-5 and J is TRBJ1-2; D gene ambiguous. The CDR3 length is 13 residues. Trimming took off 8 bases at V and 3 bases at J, with 13 bases between the two ends. Per the germline V gene, CDR1 is MNHEY and CDR2 is SVGAGI. The CDR3 sequence: CASGGAPYYGYTF. The CDR3 coding sequence is TGTGCCAGCGGAGGCGCACCCTACTATGGCTACACCTTC.

J is TRBJ1-1 and V is TRBV30, with 9 nucleotides matching TRBD1. The CDR3 runs 16 residues. Germline V CDR1 and CDR2: GTSNPN, SVGIG (reference sequence). Trimming took 8 bases from V and 5 from J; bases not matched to a gene: 18. The CDR3 sequence: CAVYRDRVVGGTEAFF. The CDR3 DNA sequence: TGTGCCGTATACCGGGACAGGGTGGTGGGGGGAACTGAAGCTTTCTTT. Variable domain in full (rest from reference TRBV30 and TRBJ1-1): SQTIHQWPATLVQPVGSPLSLECTVEGTSNPNLYWYRQAAGRGLQLLFYSVGIGQISSEVPQNLSASRPQDRQFILSSKKLLLSDSGFYLCAVYRDRVVGGTEAFFGQGTRLTVV.

This clone was recorded only once. CDR3 nucleotides: TGCGCCAGCAGCATACTAGCGCAGGGCCAAGAGACCCAGTACTTC. Protein: CASSILAQGQETQYF. The chain couples TRBV5-1 to TRBJ2-5; TRBD2 matches 7 bases. V was pared by 4 bases and J by 1 base, with 7 bases of the junction left unmatched. Germline-derived CDR1 and CDR2 are SGHRS and YFSETQ. The CDR3 is made up of 15 amino acids.

This chain's CDR3 is CASSFGQGDYEQYF. CDR3 DNA sequence: TGTGCCAGCAGCTTTGGACAGGGGGACTACGAGCAGTACTTC. The chain employs TRBV5-4 and TRBJ2-7; TRBD1 matches at 10 bases. The CDR3 is 14 residues long. V shed 2 bases, J shed 3 bases, and the junction held 2 bases outside the gene matches. Germline values: CDR1 SGHNT, CDR2 YYREEE (reference sequence).